This TCR beta chain was captured in a study of spatial heterogeneity in lung cancer. TCRdb called the 5' RACE reads again in MiXCR, with one record for every CDR3 protein. The sample lists about 38,000 distinct CDR3 sequences; around 7.2% were seen once. The CDR3 loop spans 14 amino acids. Trimming pared 5 bases from V and 1 base from J, leaving 9 bases between. Time point in this sample: sample taken at primary tumor resection. Whole RNA came from tumor, nontumor lung or frozen PBMC and was sequenced without being sorted. Donation came from about 72 patients with untreated early-stage non-small cell lung cancer.

This material consisted of PBMCs, taken at surgery. This sequence originates from a male donor with early-stage non-small cell lung cancer. The rearrangement joins TRBV12-3 or TRBV12-4 to TRBJ1-5; the D gene is possibly TRBD1 (6 bases). The CDR3 nucleotides read TGTGCCAGCAGTCGACAGGAGAGCAATCAGCCCCAGCATTTT. Its protein product is CASSRQESNQPQHF.